The clone carrying this T cell receptor (beta chain) was counted a few times. The target antigen is unknown. The CDR3 contains 12 residues. Germline V gives CDR1 SGHTA, CDR2 FQGTGA. V was shortened by 6 bases and J by 4 bases, with 9 bases between the two germline ends. The data stem from a study of blood T cells in healthy people across ages. About the study: Template switching caught about one barcoded beta molecule for each two T cells.

The second PCR ran about 6 to 12 cycles with a sample-barcoded 5' primer and J-beta primers. All cDNA molecules were each tagged by a template-switch adaptor with 12 random nucleotides. TCRdb re-called the 5' RACE reads through MiXCR, storing one row per CDR3 protein. The sample consists of about a million distinct CDR3 sequences, 45% to 50% of them appearing once. Study-wide points: As age increased, TCR beta diversity per million T cells fell in a roughly linear fashion.

The TCR comes from a young man in good health. The chain links TRBV7-3 to TRBJ1-1, with D possibly matching TRBD1 (5 bases). Source material: blood. The CDR3 here is CASRNRSTEAFF. For the CDR3, the DNA is TGTGCCAGCAGAAACAGGAGCACTGAAGCTTTCTTT.